One sample yielded the 26 T cell receptor beta chains listed below, sequenced in a study of blood T cell repertoires in COVID-19. Here immunoSEQ multiplex PCR was the method, and the copy in TCRdb shows in-frame clones only, minus some. The sample includes about 220,000 clones, around four fifths seen only once; the top ten take about 4.8%. Sample: peripheral blood. Receptor source: a woman between 65 and 79 years old with COVID-19, enrolled during active disease.

This clone was seen once. The J gene is TRBJ1-2, the V gene TRBV27; no clear D. V was pared by 6 bases and J by 2 bases, with 16 bases between. Germline V gene data show CDR1 as MNHEY and CDR2 as SMNVEV (reference sequence). This CDR3 is built from 15 residues. CDR3 bases: TGTGCCAGCAGCCCCGGGCTCGGACTCAACTATGGCTACACCTTC. It is translated as CASSPGLGLNYGYTF.

In this sample, this clone turned up a few times. This sequence joins TRBV2 and TRBJ1-6; D is uncertain. This CDR3 is built from 14 residues. V gave up 4 bases and J gave up 8 bases, with 12 bases separating them. Germline V gene data show CDR1 as SNHLY and CDR2 as FYNNEI. In DNA, the CDR3 is TGTGCCAGCAGTGGTGGGAGAAGGGATTCACCCCTCCACTTT. It yields the protein CASSGGRRDSPLHF.

Concerning this clone: Other DNA sequences in the same sample also yield this CDR3. The chain recombines TRBV5-1 with TRBJ2-7, with D possibly being TRBD2 (5 bases). V was pared by 2 bases and J by 2 bases, with 8 bases between. The CDR3 has 13 residues. CDR1 and CDR2 (germline): SGHRS, YFSETQ. The CDR3 DNA is TGCGCCAGCAGCTTCCGGGGTCCCTACGAGCAGTACTTC. As protein: CASSFRGPYEQYF.

This clone was seen just once. V usage is TRBV6-5 and J usage is TRBJ2-7, with TRBD2 identical over 11 bases. This CDR3 contains 15 residues. The V gene's germline CDR1 is MNHEY and CDR2 SVGAGI. J lost 2 bases, V lost 4 bases, and 4 bases had no gene match. CDR3 sequence reads: CASSFGTSGPYEQYF. The CDR3 nucleotides are TGTGCCAGCAGTTTCGGGACTAGCGGACCCTACGAGCAGTACTTC.

This sequence joins TRBV24-1 and TRBJ2-6; D is unclear. The CDR3 covers 16 residues. The ends were cut back, 6 bases at V and 0 bases at J, with 11 bases in the middle. CDR1 is KGHDR and CDR2 is SFDVKD in the germline V gene. The CDR3 sequence is CATSIGGSSGANVLTF. The CDR3 DNA reads TGTGCCACCAGTATAGGCGGATCCTCTGGGGCCAACGTCCTGACTTTC.

The chain couples TRBV5-8 to TRBJ1-2, with TRBD1 identical over 10 bases. The V and J ends lost 4 bases and 4 bases, in that order; junction bases with no gene match: 7. Per germline, CDR1 SGHTS and CDR2 YDEGEE. The CDR3 consists of 15 residues. CDR3 DNA sequence: TGTGCCAGCAGCCAGGGACAGGGGCGCTTCTATGGCTACACCTTC. Translated: CASSQGQGRFYGYTF.

V usage is TRBV4-3 and J usage is TRBJ2-7; D not resolved. The CDR3 totals 13 residues. Germline lookup yields CDR1 LGHNA and CDR2 YSLEER. V lost 3 bases to trimming and J lost 5 bases, with 11 bases between them. CDR3 bases: TGCGCCAGCAGCCACGCGCTTGGGCACGAGCAGTACTTC. Encoded protein: CASSHALGHEQYF.

The chain uses TRBV11-2 and TRBJ2-1; D may be TRBD2 (5 bases). Deletions cut 2 bases from V and 8 bases from J, with 16 bases between. This CDR3 spans 15 amino acids. Germline lookup yields CDR1 SGHAT and CDR2 FQNNGV. CDR3 region: CASSLSIGEGYEQFF. The CDR3 bases are TGTGCCAGCAGCTTATCCATCGGGGAAGGGTATGAGCAGTTCTTC.

The chain links TRBV6-5 to TRBJ2-5; 7 positions agree with TRBD1. V shed 5 bases and J 2 bases; nucleotides not matched to a gene: 5. Germline lookup yields CDR1 MNHEY and CDR2 SVGAGI. This CDR3 contains 14 residues. The CDR3 DNA sequence: TGTGCCAGCAGTCATCAGGGGGTTCAAGAGACCCAGTACTTC. Translation gives CASSHQGVQETQYF.

The chain uses TRBV19 and TRBJ1-5; 7 bases are a match to TRBD1. With 5 bases clipped from V and 6 bases from J, the junction kept 7 bases outside the gene matches. This CDR3 is 14 amino acids long. Germline CDR1 LNHDA, CDR2 SQIVND (reference sequence). The CDR3 loop reads CASSLTGAGQPQHF. CDR3 nucleotide sequence: TGTGCCAGTAGTCTCACAGGGGCGGGTCAGCCCCAGCATTTT.

The chain uses TRBV18 and TRBJ1-2; TRBD1 is a possible D gene (6 bases). This CDR3 has 15 amino acids. Germline V gives CDR1 KGHSH, CDR2 LQKENI. The ends were cut back, 3 bases at V and 3 bases at J, with 14 bases in the middle. CDR3 in DNA: TGTGCCAGCTCACCCTCCCCGGGGGGCGACTATGGCTACACCTTC. It yields the protein CASSPSPGGDYGYTF.

This clone was detected only a few times. The V and J genes are TRBV5-6 and TRBJ1-2, with TRBD1 identical over 11 bases. The CDR3 contains 19 residues. Germline loops: CDR1 SGHDT, CDR2 YYEEEE. Losses at the gene ends were 6 bases for V and 2 bases for J; bases not matched to a gene: 18. CDR3 sequence: CASTLLSAGTGGGNYGYTF. The DNA for the CDR3 is TGTGCCAGCACCTTACTTTCGGCCGGGACAGGGGGAGGGAACTATGGCTACACCTTC. The entire variable domain, with the rest obtained from reference TRBV5-6 and TRBJ1-2, is as follows: DAGVTQSPTHLIKTRGQQVTLRCSPKSGHDTVSWYQQALGQGPQFIFQYYEEEERQRGNFPDRFSGHQFPNYSSELNVNALLLGDSALYLCASTLLSAGTGGGNYGYTFGSGTRLTVV.

This rearrangement joins TRBV28 to TRBJ1-2; weak D call: TRBD1 (5 bases). V was clipped by 2 bases and J by 7 bases, with 8 bases between them. Germline CDR1 reads MDHEN; CDR2 reads SYDVKM. This CDR3 is built from 12 residues. The CDR3 sequence is CASSLGARGYTF. The DNA of the CDR3 is TGTGCCAGCAGTTTAGGGGCTCGTGGCTACACCTTC.

V usage is TRBV28 and J usage is TRBJ1-2; 8 bases are shared with TRBD1. The germline V gene has CDR1 MDHEN and CDR2 SYDVKM. The length of the CDR3 is 12 residues. Trimming took 8 bases from V and 8 from J; bases not matched to a gene: 7. CDR3 in DNA: TGTGCCAGCGGTACAGGGGGTAGGGGCTACACCTTC. This encodes CASGTGGRGYTF.

The rearrangement uses TRBV30 and TRBJ1-3; 8 bases match TRBD1. The J segment lost 5 bases and the V segment lost 2 bases, leaving 2 bases of the junction unmatched. The CDR3 covers 13 residues. CDR1 GTSNPN and CDR2 SVGIG come from the germline V gene (reference sequence). CDR3 nucleotide sequence: TGTGCCTGGAGTTGGGACAGGAGAAACACCATATATTTT. Encoded protein: CAWSWDRRNTIYF.

The chain combines TRBV7-6 with TRBJ2-1, with TRBD2 matching 10 bases. The CDR3 totals 18 residues. The germline V gene encodes CDR1 SGHVS and CDR2 FNYEAQ. The V and J ends lost 5 bases and 0 bases, in that order; junction bases with no gene match: 10. The CDR3 DNA reads as TGTGCCAGCAGCCCAGAACTAGCGGGGCCCGGCTCCTACAATGAGCAGTTCTTC. Its protein is CASSPELAGPGSYNEQFF. Using reference TRBV7-6 and TRBJ2-1 for the parts outside the CDR3, the full variable domain is GAGVSQSPRYKVTKRGQDVALRCDPISGHVSLYWYRQALGQGPEFLTYFNYEAQQDKSGLPNDRFSAERPEGSISTLTIQRTEQRDSAMYRCASSPELAGPGSYNEQFFGPGTRLTVL.

The table lists this clone with a few counts. This chain uses TRBV4-3 with TRBJ2-2; D is uncertain. Germline CDR1 reads LGHNA; CDR2 reads YSLEER. Trimming removed 0 bases from V and 7 bases from J, with 6 bases in between. This CDR3 spans 13 amino acids. CDR3 nucleotides: TGCGCCAGCAGCCAAGAGTTGAGCGGGGAGCTGTTTTTT. Its protein product is CASSQELSGELFF.

The chain recombines TRBV18 with TRBJ1-5; 7 nucleotides agree with TRBD1. Germline CDR1 and CDR2: KGHSH and LQKENI. The CDR3 totals 14 residues. J gave up 7 bases and V 5 bases, and 8 bases lay outside the gene matches. CDR3 loop: CASSASDRAQPQHF. CDR3 DNA: TGTGCCAGCTCAGCCTCCGACAGGGCCCAGCCCCAGCATTTT.

This clone was detected a few times. The chain employs TRBV11-2 and TRBJ1-4, with 8 bases fitting TRBD1. Germline V gene lookup returns CDR1 SGHAT and CDR2 FQNNGV. V was clipped by 5 bases and J by 13 bases; unmatched bases: 9. CDR3 length: 13 residues. The CDR3 DNA reads TGTGCCAGCAGCACTAACCTCGACAGGGGACTGTTTTTT. It translates to CASSTNLDRGLFF.

The genes are TRBV30 and TRBJ1-4; TRBD1 matches 8 bases. Germline trimming cut 2 bases from V and 3 bases from J; bases unmatched to any gene: 5. Germline lookup yields CDR1 GTSNPN and CDR2 SVGIG (reference sequence). CDR3 length: 15 residues. CDR3 DNA sequence: TGTGCCTGGAGTAGTGGACAGGGCCCTAATGAAAAACTGTTTTTT. Residues: CAWSSGQGPNEKLFF.

This clone was counted a few times. The chain couples TRBV3-1 (or the pseudogene TRBV3-2) to TRBJ1-5; D gene ambiguous. V lost 0 bases and J lost 7, with 7 bases in between. The CDR3 contains 13 residues. Looked up from germline, CDR1 is LGHDT and CDR2 is YNNKEL (reference sequence). The CDR3 protein is CASSQDRFQPQHF. In DNA, the CDR3 is TGTGCCAGCAGCCAAGATCGGTTCCAGCCCCAGCATTTT.

Only a few counts were recorded for this clone. The rearrangement uses TRBV18 and TRBJ1-3; TRBD1 is a possible D gene (6 bases). This CDR3 comprises 16 residues. CDR1 is KGHSH, CDR2 LQKENI, per germline. V lost 3 bases and J lost 0, with 12 bases in between. CDR3 in amino acids: CASSPGQPFSGNTIYF. CDR3 nucleotides: TGTGCCAGCTCACCTGGACAGCCTTTCTCTGGAAACACCATATATTTT.

The genes are TRBV19 and TRBJ1-2; D is ambiguous. The germline gives CDR1 LNHDA, CDR2 SQIVND (reference sequence). V shed 1 base and J shed 4 bases, with 16 bases lying between them. The length of the CDR3 is 16 residues. In DNA form, the CDR3 reads TGTGCCAGTAGTATAGTCGGGGAGTCGGGTTCCTATGGCTACACCTTC. It specifies CASSIVGESGSYGYTF.

This clone has a single count. The chain recombines TRBV6-5 with TRBJ1-2; 9 bases match TRBD1. CDR1 MNHEY and CDR2 SVGAGI come from the germline V gene. V lost 7 bases to trimming and J lost 2 bases; unmatched junction nucleotides: 8. This CDR3 contains 15 residues. The CDR3 protein is CASTQQGASNYGYTF. The DNA of the CDR3 is TGTGCCAGCACCCAACAGGGGGCAAGCAACTATGGCTACACCTTC.

The chain couples TRBV7-2 to TRBJ1-6; 7 bases align to TRBD1. In germline, CDR1 is SGHTA, CDR2 FQGNSA. The trim removed 5 bases at V and 1 base at J, leaving 8 bases unmatched. This CDR3 region has 17 residues. The CDR3, as DNA: TGTGCCAGCAGCCCAAACAGGGGTCTTTCCTATAATTCACCCCTCCACTTT. It is translated as CASSPNRGLSYNSPLHF.

This chain joins TRBV7-2 and TRBJ2-7, with 12 bases lining up with TRBD2. This CDR3 is 15 amino acids long. Germline values: CDR1 SGHTA, CDR2 FQGNSA. V shed 5 bases and J 7 bases; nucleotides not matched to a gene: 9. The CDR3 is CASSITSGGFSEQYF. The CDR3 coding sequence is TGTGCCAGCAGCATCACTAGCGGGGGGTTTTCGGAGCAGTACTTC.